The 25 T cell receptor beta chains below were found in one sample sequenced in a study of cytomegalovirus exposure and HLA in healthy donors. Here immunoSEQ multiplex PCR was the method, and the copy in TCRdb shows in-frame clones only, minus some. The data contain roughly 300,000 clones, about 90% of them seen just once; the ten biggest clones take up over 1%. Sequencing was done on a sample of PBMCs. Every receptor here comes from a woman aged 25 to 45 in good health and CMV-seropositive.

This chain joins TRBV5-1 and TRBJ2-3; D may be TRBD1 (5 bases). The CDR3 length is 11 residues. V lost 5 bases to trimming and J lost 8 bases, with 9 bases between them. CDR1 SGHRS and CDR2 YFSETQ come from the germline V gene. DNA of the CDR3: TGCGCCAGCAGGGGGCAAGGTACGCAGTATTTT. Its translation: CASRGQGTQYF. The full variable domain, with the rest looked up from reference TRBV5-1 and TRBJ2-3, is KAGVTQTPRYLIKTRGQQVTLSCSPISGHRSVSWYQQTPGQGLQFLFEYFSETQRNKGNFPGRFSGRQFSNSRSEMNVSTLELGDSALYLCASRGQGTQYFGPGTRLTVL.

CDR3 nucleotides: TGTGCCAGCAGGCACCAGGGTCTCGACTATGGCTACACCTTC. As protein: CASRHQGLDYGYTF. This rearrangement joins TRBV28 to TRBJ1-2; maybe TRBD1 (5 bases). With 6 bases removed from V and 3 bases from J, the gap between germline ends came to 14 bases. Germline V gives CDR1 MDHEN, CDR2 SYDVKM. The CDR3 length is 14 residues.

The chain recombines TRBV7-2 with TRBJ2-1; TRBD1 matches at 8 bases. The ends lost 3 bases at V and 6 bases at J; junction bases unmatched: 4. The CDR3 is 14 residues long. Looked up from germline, CDR1 is SGHTA and CDR2 is FQGNSA. The CDR3 loop is CASSFRTGSNEQFF. CDR3 in DNA: TGTGCCAGCAGCTTTAGGACAGGGAGCAATGAGCAGTTCTTC.

This chain connects TRBV5-4 to TRBJ1-5; D is possibly TRBD1 (5 bases). CDR1 and CDR2 (germline): SGHNT, YYREEE (reference sequence). Trimming stripped 4 bases from V and 0 bases from J, with 8 bases between. The CDR3 length is 14 residues. The CDR3 is CASSTGPSNQPQHF. The CDR3 coding sequence is TGTGCCAGCAGCACAGGACCTAGCAATCAGCCCCAGCATTTT.

The V gene is TRBV5-4, the J gene TRBJ1-1; 9 positions match TRBD1. The V and J ends lost 4 bases and 11 bases, in that order; junction bases with no gene match: 12. This CDR3 contains 14 residues. Germline values: CDR1 SGHNT, CDR2 YYREEE (reference sequence). The CDR3 region is CASSPGPGTGYAFF. The CDR3, as DNA: TGTGCCAGCAGCCCCGGTCCCGGGACAGGGTACGCTTTCTTT.

Only one count was recorded for this clone. The rearrangement uses TRBV5-1 and TRBJ1-1; D perhaps matches TRBD1 (5 bases). Trimming shortened V by 3 bases and J by 1 base, and 10 bases separated the two germline ends. From germline, CDR1 is SGHRS and CDR2 YFSETQ. The CDR3 runs to 14 residues. The CDR3 loop is CASSWGMGNTEAFF. CDR3 nucleotide sequence: TGCGCCAGCAGCTGGGGGATGGGGAACACTGAAGCTTTCTTT.

The V call is TRBV4-3, the J call TRBJ1-4; 12 nucleotides align to TRBD1. CDR1 is LGHNA and CDR2 is YSLEER in the germline V gene. There are 14 residues in the CDR3. V lost 5 bases to trimming and J lost 8 bases; unmatched junction nucleotides: 3. The CDR3 here is CASSFGTGGEKLFF. The CDR3 nucleotides are TGCGCCAGCAGCTTCGGGACAGGGGGCGAAAAACTGTTTTTT.

This clone was observed a single time. The gene calls are TRBV30 and TRBJ2-3; 8 nucleotides line up with TRBD1. Unmatched junction bases numbered 8, after V lost 5 bases and J lost 1 base. The CDR3 length is 15 residues. The germline gives CDR1 GTSNPN, CDR2 SVGIG (reference sequence). CDR3 sequence reads: CAWGGTGWRTDTQYF. The CDR3 nucleotides are TGTGCCTGGGGGGGGACAGGTTGGCGCACAGATACGCAGTATTTT.

The chain couples TRBV11-2 to TRBJ1-5; D is perhaps TRBD1 (5 bases). The V gene lost 5 bases and the J gene lost 5 bases, with 16 bases spanning the gap. The CDR3 is 15 amino acids. Per the germline V gene, CDR1 is SGHAT and CDR2 is FQNNGV. CDR3 nucleotide sequence: TGTGCCAGCAGCCCTTACGAGGGAGGGGATCAGCCCCAGCATTTT. This translates into CASSPYEGGDQPQHF.

The rearrangement joins TRBV9 to TRBJ1-2; a weak D match, TRBD1 (5 bases). The CDR3 consists of 15 residues. The V end was cut by 3 bases, the J end by 5 bases, with 17 bases between. Per the germline V gene, CDR1 is SGDLS and CDR2 is YYNGEE. DNA for the CDR3: TGTGCCAGCAGCGCTGGGGGGGTCGGCCCGTATGGCTACACCTTC. Encoded protein: CASSAGGVGPYGYTF.

The CDR3 nucleotides are TGTGCCAGCAGCGGACAGGGCTGGGAGCAGTACTTC. The encoded protein is CASSGQGWEQYF. The chain combines TRBV6-1 with TRBJ2-7, with 8 bases identical to TRBD1. The CDR3 loop spans 12 amino acids. CDR1 is MNHNS and CDR2 is SASEGT in the germline V gene. V trimming: 6 bases; J trimming: 7 bases; junction bases outside the gene matches: 5.

V is TRBV9 and J is TRBJ1-6; D ambiguous. This CDR3 comprises 16 residues. V dropped 0 bases and J dropped 0 bases, with 7 bases sitting between them. CDR1 SGDLS and CDR2 YYNGEE come from the germline V gene. The CDR3 loop reads CASSVGLSSYNSPLHF. The CDR3 region has the DNA TGTGCCAGCAGCGTAGGACTGAGCTCCTATAATTCACCCCTCCACTTT.

This chain joins TRBV14 and TRBJ2-5, with a tentative D call TRBD1 (6 bases). Germline V CDR1 and CDR2: SGHDN, FVKESK. V lost 0 bases, J lost 7 bases, and 12 bases lay in between. The CDR3 contains 14 residues. The CDR3 DNA follows: TGTGCCAGCAGCCAAGAAATGGGGGCGAGGACCCAGTACTTC. This codes for CASSQEMGARTQYF.

V usage is TRBV28 and J usage is TRBJ2-7, with D possibly TRBD2 on 5 matching bases. Germline values: CDR1 MDHEN, CDR2 SYDVKM. The CDR3 sequence is 14 residues long. Trimming stripped 3 bases from V and 8 bases from J, with 17 bases between. In DNA, the CDR3 is TGTGCCAGCAGTTTGGAGGTTGAAGGGTTTCAGCAGTACTTC. Protein product: CASSLEVEGFQQYF.

This rearrangement joins TRBV6-6 to TRBJ2-2; no reliable D call. The CDR3 runs 14 residues. Between the trimmed V and J ends, which lost 6 bases and 1 base, there was a span of 9 bases. Per the germline V gene, CDR1 is MNHNY and CDR2 is SVGAGI (reference sequence). CDR3: CASSEYRNTGELFF. The CDR3 DNA reads TGTGCCAGCAGCGAATACAGGAACACCGGGGAGCTGTTTTTT.

A few counts support this clone. The chain joins TRBV14 to TRBJ1-1; 7 nucleotides match TRBD1. The germline gives CDR1 SGHDN, CDR2 FVKESK. The CDR3 is 15 amino acids. The V segment lost 0 bases and the J segment 6 bases; nucleotides outside the gene matches: 7. The CDR3 DNA reads TGTGCCAGCAGCCAAGAAGGGGGCGAAACCTCTGAAGCTTTCTTT. Protein: CASSQEGGETSEAFF.

The chain carries TRBV4-3 and TRBJ1-5; D uncertain. CDR3 size: 14 residues. Germline assignment: CDR1 LGHNA and CDR2 YSLEER. Trimming cost V 3 bases and J 0 bases, with 6 bases left between them. The CDR3 region is CASSQGSSNQPQHF. The CDR3 DNA follows: TGCGCCAGCAGCCAGGGGAGTAGCAATCAGCCCCAGCATTTT.

The chain employs TRBV7-2 and TRBJ1-1; TRBD1 agrees at 8 bases. CDR1 and CDR2 (germline): SGHTA, FQGNSA. Trimming at V came to 2 bases and at J to 7 bases, leaving 6 bases not matched to a gene. CDR3 length equals 14 residues. The CDR3 here is CASSLTLQGGEAFF. The CDR3 coding sequence is TGTGCCAGCAGCTTAACCCTACAGGGGGGTGAAGCTTTCTTT.

This chain uses TRBV19 with TRBJ2-5, with a tentative D call TRBD2 (6 bases). The CDR3 is made up of 14 amino acids. The V gene's germline CDR1 is LNHDA and CDR2 SQIVND (reference sequence). Trimming cost V 8 bases and J 4 bases, with 17 bases left between them. The CDR3: CASRRGMRGETQYF. As DNA, the CDR3 is TGTGCCAGTCGGCGGGGAATGAGGGGAGAGACCCAGTACTTC. The whole variable domain, filled in from reference TRBV19 and TRBJ2-5, reads DGGITQSPKYLFRKEGQNVTLSCEQNLNHDAMYWYRQDPGQGLRLIYYSQIVNDFQKGDIAEGYSVSREKKESFPLTVTSAQKNPTAFYLCASRRGMRGETQYFGPGTRLLVL.

This clone appeared once. V and J are TRBV9 and TRBJ2-7; 10 bases agree with TRBD2. The CDR3 spans 18 residues. CDR1 is SGDLS, CDR2 YYNGEE, per germline. V was pared by 0 bases and J by 5 bases, with 14 bases of the junction left unmatched. The CDR3 DNA sequence: TGTGCCAGCAGCGTAGCTAGCCTAGCGGGAGCCCAAGGACACGAGCAGTACTTC. Its protein is CASSVASLAGAQGHEQYF.

The V and J genes are TRBV4-1 and TRBJ2-7; D is unclear. From germline, CDR1 is MGHRA and CDR2 YSYEKL. V was cut by 1 base and J by 3 bases, with 19 bases left in between. The CDR3 has 17 residues. The DNA for the CDR3 is TGCGCCAGCAGCCAAGGCCTCCTAGTTTCATCGGGCTACGAGCAGTACTTC. It specifies CASSQGLLVSSGYEQYF.

This chain connects TRBV6-4 to TRBJ2-3; 15 bases map to TRBD2. CDR1 and CDR2 from the germline V gene are MRHNA and SNTAGT. The V segment lost 5 bases and the J segment 5 bases; nucleotides outside the gene matches: 2. This CDR3 is built from 15 residues. CDR3 region: CASSPGLAGGDTQYF. The CDR3 DNA is TGTGCCAGCAGTCCGGGACTAGCGGGGGGAGATACGCAGTATTTT.

The chain joins TRBV2 to TRBJ2-3; 7 bases match TRBD2. This CDR3 is built from 15 residues. V gave up 4 bases and J gave up 8 bases; unmatched junction bases: 12. Germline lookup yields CDR1 SNHLY and CDR2 FYNNEI. The chain's CDR3 is CASSAGRALFGTQYF. In nucleotides, the CDR3 is TGTGCCAGCAGTGCGGGGAGGGCCCTTTTTGGTACGCAGTATTTT.

The CDR3 bases are TGTGCCAGCAGCCCACAAAGCCGGGCGAACTTAGTGTCCGAGCAGTACTTC. Translating it yields CASSPQSRANLVSEQYF. The chain is built from TRBV7-3 and TRBJ2-7; D gene unclear. Trimming removed 5 bases from V and 6 bases from J, with 26 bases in between. Looked up from germline, CDR1 is SGHTA and CDR2 is FQGTGA. The CDR3 runs 17 residues. Combining the CDR3 with reference TRBV7-3 and TRBJ2-7 gives the whole variable domain GAGVSQTPSNKVTEKGKYVELRCDPISGHTALYWYRQSLGQGPEFLIYFQGTGAADDSGLPNDRFFAVRPEGSVSTLKIQRTERGDSAVYLCASSPQSRANLVSEQYFGPGTRLTVT.

The gene calls are TRBV29-1 and TRBJ1-2; the D gene is possibly TRBD1 (5 bases). There are 13 residues in the CDR3. The V and J ends lost 7 bases and 6 bases respectively, with 18 bases between them. Germline V lookup: CDR1 SQVTM, CDR2 ANQGSEA. The CDR3 loop reads CSAGGFGTNGYTF. CDR3 nucleotide sequence: TGCAGCGCGGGAGGGTTCGGGACTAATGGCTACACCTTC.